This record covers a single TCR beta chain. The entry originates in a study of patients and donors after allogeneic stem cell transplantation. TCRdb reprocessed the RT-PCR reads with MiXCR, giving one entry per CDR3 protein. The sample lists over 30,000 distinct CDR3 sequences, roughly 38% seen once, with more than 65% in the top ten. With 6 bases removed from V and 2 bases from J, the gap between germline ends came to 20 bases. The CDR3 is 17 residues long. Sequenced input: blood, either unsorted or a sorted T cell fraction (not recorded which). This receptor was taken from a human donor who was either an allogeneic HSCT recipient or a stem cell or donor lymphocyte infusion donor (not recorded which). It is not recorded whose cells these are; they may come from a transplant donor. The chain is built from TRBV12-3 or TRBV12-4 and TRBJ1-5; TRBD1 is a possible D gene (6 bases). CDR3 nucleotide sequence: TGTGCCAGCAGCGAGACCCAGGGGTTGGGTGGCAATCAGCCCCAGCATTTT. It yields the protein CASSETQGLGGNQPQHF.